Below are 31 T cell receptor beta chains sequenced from a single sample in a study of shared clonotypes between healthy human individuals. Generated by immunoSEQ multiplex PCR, the TCRdb table keeps only in-frame clones and is missing some. This sample carries millions of clones, around 95% of them seen once, and the ten largest clones take 0.13%. Input material: naive CD4+ T cells sorted from blood. The subset was: CD45RA+ positively selected. Receptors were obtained from a man aged 18 to 35 in good health.

The rearrangement joins TRBV14 to TRBJ2-7; tentative D call: TRBD2 (6 bases). The CDR3 length is 16 residues. Per germline, CDR1 SGHDN and CDR2 FVKESK. V was clipped by 0 bases and J by 3 bases, with 15 bases between them. The CDR3 spells CASSQDRGSFSYEQYF. The CDR3 DNA sequence: TGTGCCAGCAGCCAAGATCGGGGGAGTTTCAGCTACGAGCAGTACTTC.

This chain joins TRBV5-1 and TRBJ1-1; 8 positions agree with TRBD1. The germline gives CDR1 SGHRS, CDR2 YFSETQ. V shed 1 base, J shed 3 bases, and the junction held 8 bases outside the gene matches. There are 16 residues in the CDR3. CDR3 residues: CASSLRAGGEDTEAFF. CDR3 bases: TGCGCCAGCAGCTTGAGGGCAGGGGGCGAGGACACTGAAGCTTTCTTT.

V usage is TRBV5-1 and J usage is TRBJ1-2; D is ambiguous. V lost 6 bases to trimming and J lost 2 bases, with 17 bases between them. The CDR3 runs to 15 residues. Looked up from germline, CDR1 is SGHRS and CDR2 is YFSETQ. CDR3 in DNA: TGCGCCAGCATTCCTGGGAGTATAGGAAACTATGGCTACACCTTC. Its translation: CASIPGSIGNYGYTF.

J is TRBJ1-6 and V is TRBV5-1; TRBD1 aligns across 7 bases. This CDR3 has 14 residues. Germline lookup yields CDR1 SGHRS and CDR2 YFSETQ. V lost 4 bases to trimming and J lost 7 bases; unmatched junction nucleotides: 5. In DNA form, the CDR3 reads TGCGCCAGCAGCCCGGACAGGAAGAATTCACCCCTCCACTTT. It yields the protein CASSPDRKNSPLHF.

The chain links TRBV27 to TRBJ2-5; 9 bases agree with TRBD2. The CDR3 runs 15 residues. Germline V CDR1 and CDR2: MNHEY, SMNVEV (reference sequence). The V segment lost 9 bases and the J segment 2 bases; nucleotides outside the gene matches: 10. CDR3 sequence reads: CASARRGLAQETQYF. CDR3 DNA sequence: TGTGCCAGTGCTCGCCGGGGACTAGCACAAGAGACCCAGTACTTC.

The DNA for the CDR3 is TGTGCCAGCAGTGATGAAAACTATGGCTACACCTTC. It yields the protein CASSDENYGYTF. J is TRBJ1-2 and V is TRBV6-1; no reliable D call. The CDR3 has 12 residues. Germline V gene lookup returns CDR1 MNHNS and CDR2 SASEGT. Trimming removed 3 bases at V and 2 bases at J, with 4 bases between.

This sequence joins TRBV7-6 and TRBJ2-2; maybe TRBD1 (6 bases). The V end lost 4 bases, the J end lost 4 bases, and 10 bases lay between the germline ends. This CDR3 contains 14 residues. Looked up from germline, CDR1 is SGHVS and CDR2 is FNYEAQ. In DNA, the CDR3 is TGTGCCAGCAGCTCGGACAGCATCACCGGGGAGCTGTTTTTT. Translating it yields CASSSDSITGELFF.

The rearrangement uses TRBV9 and TRBJ1-6; D remains ambiguous. V lost 4 bases, J lost 5 bases, and 10 bases lay in between. This CDR3 has 14 residues. Per germline, CDR1 SGDLS and CDR2 YYNGEE. The chain's CDR3 is CASSPRPDNSPLHF. CDR3 sequence (DNA): TGTGCCAGCAGCCCTCGCCCGGATAATTCACCCCTCCACTTT.

In the case of this clone: At the DNA level, this CDR3 is encoded by other sequences in the same sample as well. V is TRBV6-5 and J is TRBJ1-2; 8 bases align to TRBD1. Germline assignment: CDR1 MNHEY and CDR2 SVGAGI. CDR3 length equals 15 residues. With 0 bases clipped from V and 5 bases from J, the junction kept 5 bases outside the gene matches. This CDR3 reads CASSYSGTGSYGYTF. Written as DNA, the CDR3 is TGTGCCAGCAGTTACTCCGGGACAGGAAGTTATGGCTACACCTTC.

The chain is built from TRBV5-1 and TRBJ2-1, with D tentatively TRBD2 (5 bases). The length of the CDR3 is 15 residues. Per germline, CDR1 SGHRS and CDR2 YFSETQ. The germline V and J ends were trimmed by 0 bases and 5 bases, with 12 bases remaining between them. CDR3 bases: TGCGCCAGCAGCTTGGCGGCGGGTCCTCACAATGAGCAGTTCTTC. Encoded protein: CASSLAAGPHNEQFF.

This clone has a single count. Other nucleotide sequences from this sample produce the same CDR3. The rearrangement links TRBV6-1 to TRBJ1-5; no clear D gene. Germline lookup yields CDR1 MNHNS and CDR2 SASEGT. This CDR3 is 14 amino acids long. The ends were cut back, 2 bases at V and 3 bases at J, with 8 bases in the middle. The CDR3 sequence: CASSESGVNQPQHF. The CDR3 DNA is TGTGCCAGCAGTGAAAGTGGGGTCAATCAGCCCCAGCATTTT.

This chain uses TRBV11-2 with TRBJ2-2, with D possibly TRBD2 on 6 matching bases. The CDR3 covers 14 residues. The germline gives CDR1 SGHAT, CDR2 FQNNGV. V lost 1 base, J lost 7 bases, and 10 bases lay in between. The CDR3 here is CASSLVGGIGELFF. The CDR3 DNA sequence: TGTGCCAGCAGCTTAGTGGGCGGGATCGGGGAGCTGTTTTTT.

The chain joins TRBV5-4 to TRBJ2-1; the match to TRBD2 covers 10 bases. Germline CDR1 and CDR2: SGHNT and YYREEE (reference sequence). V gave up 4 bases and J gave up 4 bases; unmatched junction bases: 5. The CDR3 runs to 15 residues. In nucleotides, the CDR3 is TGTGCCAGCAGCCCTCTAGCGGGGGCTTACAATGAGCAGTTCTTC. As protein: CASSPLAGAYNEQFF.

The genes are TRBV2 and TRBJ2-2; 8 bases match TRBD2. In germline, CDR1 is SNHLY, CDR2 FYNNEI. The trim removed 4 bases at V and 5 bases at J, leaving 9 bases unmatched. The CDR3 covers 16 residues. In DNA form, the CDR3 reads TGTGCCAGCAGTGTACTAGCGGTCATGGGTACCGGGGAGCTGTTTTTT. This translates into CASSVLAVMGTGELFF.

The V and J genes are TRBV28 and TRBJ1-2; D possibly corresponds to TRBD1 (5 bases). This CDR3 has 14 residues. The germline gives CDR1 MDHEN, CDR2 SYDVKM. V was shortened by 6 bases and J by 4 bases, with 15 bases between the two germline ends. The CDR3 sequence is CASRSLGGSYGYTF. The CDR3 bases are TGTGCCAGCAGGTCTCTGGGGGGGAGCTATGGCTACACCTTC.

This chain connects TRBV7-9 to TRBJ1-5; D uncertain. The CDR3 is 13 residues long. CDR1 is SEHNR and CDR2 is FQNEAQ in the germline V gene (reference sequence). V was pared by 3 bases and J by 7 bases, with 10 bases between. The CDR3 DNA follows: TGTGCCAGCAGCTTGAGCGGTGCCCAGCCCCAGCATTTT. This encodes CASSLSGAQPQHF.

The CDR3 region has the DNA TGTGCCAGCAGCTTTCAGTTGGGCGGCGAGCAGTACTTC. Protein product: CASSFQLGGEQYF. The rearrangement uses TRBV5-6 and TRBJ2-7; D is unclear. Trimming pared 2 bases from V and 6 bases from J, leaving 12 bases between. CDR1 is SGHDT and CDR2 is YYEEEE in the germline V gene. CDR3 length equals 13 residues.

This clone was detected only once. In nucleotides, the CDR3 is TGTGCTAGTGGTTTGGGACTAGCGGAGGGGGATACGCAGTATTTT. This translates into CASGLGLAEGDTQYF. J is TRBJ2-3 and V is TRBV12-5, with 9 bases identical to TRBD2. The CDR3 has 15 amino acids. After removal of 1 base from V and 6 bases from J, the junction contained 5 bases not matched to a gene. Germline CDR1 and CDR2: LGHNT and FRNRAP.

V gene TRBV7-9 combines with J gene TRBJ2-3; 8 bases fit TRBD1. Trimming at V came to 3 bases and at J to 3 bases, leaving 8 bases not matched to a gene. The germline CDR1 and CDR2 sequences are SEHNR and FQNEAQ (reference sequence). This CDR3 has 16 amino acids. The DNA of the CDR3 is TGTGCCAGCAGCTTGGGAGACAGGGGACGGACAGATACGCAGTATTTT. Its translation is CASSLGDRGRTDTQYF.

The genes are TRBV11-2 and TRBJ2-3; D unresolved. CDR1 SGHAT and CDR2 FQNNGV come from the germline V gene. V was shortened by 5 bases and J by 5 bases, with 5 bases between the two germline ends. The length of the CDR3 is 11 residues. Written as DNA, the CDR3 is TGTGCCAGCAGCCCCCAAGATACGCAGTATTTT. This encodes CASSPQDTQYF.

The rearrangement links TRBV28 to TRBJ1-5, with unresolved D. CDR1 is MDHEN and CDR2 is SYDVKM in the germline V gene. V gave up 4 bases and J gave up 6 bases, with 13 bases separating them. The CDR3 consists of 14 residues. The CDR3 DNA follows: TGTGCCAGCAGTTCCGAGGGTGGTGGTCAGCCCCAGCATTTT. Translation: CASSSEGGGQPQHF.

The rearrangement joins TRBV10-1 to TRBJ1-4, with 8 positions matching TRBD1. The ends lost 3 bases at V and 5 bases at J; junction bases unmatched: 8. The length of the CDR3 is 16 residues. Germline V lookup: CDR1 WNHNN, CDR2 SYGVQD (reference sequence). The CDR3 loop is CASSEVWDRLNEKLFF. The CDR3 nucleotides are TGCGCCAGCAGTGAAGTTTGGGACAGGCTGAATGAAAAACTGTTTTTT.

This sequence joins TRBV5-6 and TRBJ1-6; unclear D gene. This CDR3 spans 16 amino acids. Trimming removed 5 bases from V and 10 bases from J, with 22 bases in between. Germline CDR1 reads SGHDT; CDR2 reads YYEEEE. The CDR3 coding sequence is TGTGCCAGCAGGGACGGAGTGAGCGCCTCGGGATCACCCCTCCACTTT. Its protein is CASRDGVSASGSPLHF.

The V call is TRBV5-1, the J call TRBJ2-1, with D tentatively TRBD1 (5 bases). The CDR3 consists of 15 residues. V lost 1 base, J lost 0 bases, and 8 bases lay in between. Per germline, CDR1 SGHRS and CDR2 YFSETQ. The CDR3, as DNA: TGCGCCAGCAGCTTGATAGACAGCTCCTACAATGAGCAGTTCTTC. It codes for CASSLIDSSYNEQFF.

This chain links TRBV5-1 with TRBJ1-3, with 8 bases that match TRBD1. Per the germline V gene, CDR1 is SGHRS and CDR2 is YFSETQ. This CDR3 is built from 16 residues. Trimming at V came to 3 bases and at J to 5 bases, leaving 10 bases not matched to a gene. CDR3 protein: CASSSGAGGQRNTIYF. Written as DNA, the CDR3 is TGCGCCAGCAGCTCGGGAGCAGGGGGCCAGCGAAACACCATATATTTT.

The J gene is TRBJ2-3, the V gene TRBV5-1; 7 nucleotides align to TRBD2. This CDR3 has 15 residues. With 2 bases clipped from V and 0 bases from J, the junction kept 3 bases outside the gene matches. The germline CDR1 and CDR2 sequences are SGHRS and YFSETQ. The CDR3 reads CASSFRRGSTDTQYF. In nucleotides, the CDR3 is TGCGCCAGCAGCTTTAGGCGGGGGAGCACAGATACGCAGTATTTT.

Of note for this clone: The sample contains more than one DNA sequence encoding this CDR3. This sequence joins TRBV4-3 and TRBJ1-5; 8 nucleotides line up with TRBD1. V lost 0 bases and J lost 2; bases outside the gene matches: 3. Germline V gene lookup returns CDR1 LGHNA and CDR2 YSLEER. This CDR3 spans 16 amino acids. The CDR3 protein is CASSQDGGQGNQPQHF. The DNA of the CDR3 is TGCGCCAGCAGCCAAGATGGGGGACAGGGCAATCAGCCCCAGCATTTT.

CDR3 protein: CASSERTSSAFF. The CDR3, as DNA: TGTGCCAGCAGTGAACGGACATCTTCTGCTTTCTTT. The V call is TRBV25-1, the J call TRBJ1-1, with a tentative D call TRBD1 (5 bases). V was shortened by 2 bases and J by 11 bases, with 12 bases between the two germline ends. This CDR3 has 12 amino acids. Germline V gene data show CDR1 as MGHDK and CDR2 as SYGVNS.

The V call is TRBV4-2, the J call TRBJ1-1, with TRBD1 matching over 9 bases. V was clipped by 2 bases and J by 0 bases; unmatched bases: 10. This CDR3 spans 18 amino acids. The germline V gene encodes CDR1 LGHNA and CDR2 YNFKEQ. The CDR3 here is CASSQHGEDRGVNTEAFF. The CDR3 coding sequence is TGTGCCAGCAGCCAACATGGGGAGGACAGGGGAGTGAACACTGAAGCTTTCTTT.

CDR3 region: CASSLEGRGRDEQYF. The CDR3 nucleotides read TGTGCCAGCAGCTTAGAGGGCAGGGGGCGGGACGAGCAGTACTTC. J is TRBJ2-7 and V is TRBV7-2, with 8 bases aligning to TRBD1. CDR1 SGHTA and CDR2 FQGNSA come from the germline V gene. The CDR3 runs 15 residues. After removal of 1 base from V and 5 bases from J, the junction contained 7 bases not matched to a gene. Filled out from reference TRBV7-2 and TRBJ2-7, the complete variable domain reads GAGVSQSPSNKVTEKGKDVELRCDPISGHTALYWYRQSLGQGLEFLIYFQGNSAPDKSGLPSDRFSAERTGGSVSTLTIQRTQQEDSAVYLCASSLEGRGRDEQYFGPGTRLTVT.

Regarding this clone: The same CDR3 also results from other DNA sequences found in this sample. V usage is TRBV28 and J usage is TRBJ1-2; D gene uncertain. The V and J ends lost 0 bases and 8 bases respectively, with 7 bases between them. CDR1 is MDHEN, CDR2 SYDVKM, per germline. The length of the CDR3 is 12 residues. The CDR3 loop is CASSLWAGGYTF. The CDR3 DNA is TGTGCCAGCAGTTTATGGGCTGGGGGCTACACCTTC.